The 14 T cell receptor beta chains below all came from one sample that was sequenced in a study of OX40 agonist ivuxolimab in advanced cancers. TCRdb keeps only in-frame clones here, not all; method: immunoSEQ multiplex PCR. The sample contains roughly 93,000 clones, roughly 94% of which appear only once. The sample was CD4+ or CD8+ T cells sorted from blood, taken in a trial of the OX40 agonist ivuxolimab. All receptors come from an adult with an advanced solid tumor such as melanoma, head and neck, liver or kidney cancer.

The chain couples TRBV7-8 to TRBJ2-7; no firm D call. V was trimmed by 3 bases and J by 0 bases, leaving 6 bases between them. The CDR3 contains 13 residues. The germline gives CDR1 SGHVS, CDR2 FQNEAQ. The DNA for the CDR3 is TGTGCCAGCAGCTTTCCTGACTCCTACGAGCAGTACTTC. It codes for CASSFPDSYEQYF.

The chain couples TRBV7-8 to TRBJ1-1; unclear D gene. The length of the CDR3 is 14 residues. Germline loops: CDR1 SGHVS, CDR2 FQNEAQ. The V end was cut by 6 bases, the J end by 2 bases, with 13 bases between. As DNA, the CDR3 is TGTGCCAGCAGTCAGGTCGTGGGCAACACTGAAGCTTTCTTT. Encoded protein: CASSQVVGNTEAFF.

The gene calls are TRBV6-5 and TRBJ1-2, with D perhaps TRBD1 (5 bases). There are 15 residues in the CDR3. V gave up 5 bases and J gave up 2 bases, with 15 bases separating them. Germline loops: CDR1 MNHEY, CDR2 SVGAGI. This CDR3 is CASSGPGRANYGYTF. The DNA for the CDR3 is TGTGCCAGCAGTGGCCCGGGACGGGCCAACTATGGCTACACCTTC.

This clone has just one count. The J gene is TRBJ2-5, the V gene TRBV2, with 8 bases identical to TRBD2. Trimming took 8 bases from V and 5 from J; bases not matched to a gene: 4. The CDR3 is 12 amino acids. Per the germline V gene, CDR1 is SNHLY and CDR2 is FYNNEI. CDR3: CASAGGAETQYF. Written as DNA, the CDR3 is TGTGCCAGCGCCGGGGGGGCTGAGACCCAGTACTTC.

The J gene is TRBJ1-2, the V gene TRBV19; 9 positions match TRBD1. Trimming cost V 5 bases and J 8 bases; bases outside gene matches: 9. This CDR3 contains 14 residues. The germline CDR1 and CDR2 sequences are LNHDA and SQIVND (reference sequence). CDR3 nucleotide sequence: TGTGCCAGTAGTCCCTCGACAGGGGGAGAAGGCTACACCTTC. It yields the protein CASSPSTGGEGYTF.

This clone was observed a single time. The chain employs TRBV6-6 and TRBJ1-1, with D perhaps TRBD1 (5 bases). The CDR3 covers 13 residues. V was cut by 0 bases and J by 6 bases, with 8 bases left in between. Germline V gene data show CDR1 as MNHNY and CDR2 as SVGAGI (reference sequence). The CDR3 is CASSYSGASEAFF. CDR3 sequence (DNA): TGTGCCAGCAGTTACTCCGGGGCCTCTGAAGCTTTCTTT.

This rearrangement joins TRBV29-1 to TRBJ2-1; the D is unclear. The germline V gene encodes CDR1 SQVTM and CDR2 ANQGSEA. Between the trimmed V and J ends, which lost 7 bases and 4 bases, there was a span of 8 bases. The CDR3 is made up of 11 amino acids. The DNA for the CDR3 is TGCAGCGCGGGCACTTACAATGAGCAGTTCTTC. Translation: CSAGTYNEQFF.

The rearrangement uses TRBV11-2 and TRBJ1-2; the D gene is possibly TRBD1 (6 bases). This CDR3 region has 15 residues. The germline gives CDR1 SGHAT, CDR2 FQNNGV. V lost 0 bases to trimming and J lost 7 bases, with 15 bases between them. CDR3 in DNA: TGTGCCAGCAGCTTAGATCTATACAGGGTTGGTGGCTACACCTTC. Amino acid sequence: CASSLDLYRVGGYTF.

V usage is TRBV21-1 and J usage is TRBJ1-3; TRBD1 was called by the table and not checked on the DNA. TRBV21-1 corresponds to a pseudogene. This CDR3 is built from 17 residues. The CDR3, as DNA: TGTGCCAGCAGCAAAGCGGGGGACACCGGCTCTGGAAACACCATATATTTT. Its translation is CASSKAGDTGSGNTIYF.

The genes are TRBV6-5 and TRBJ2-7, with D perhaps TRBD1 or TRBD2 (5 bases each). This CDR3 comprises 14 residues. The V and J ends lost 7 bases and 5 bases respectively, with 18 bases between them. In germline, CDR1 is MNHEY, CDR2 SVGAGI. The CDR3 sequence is CASNPRQGAHEQYF. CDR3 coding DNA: TGTGCCAGCAATCCGAGGCAGGGAGCCCACGAGCAGTACTTC.

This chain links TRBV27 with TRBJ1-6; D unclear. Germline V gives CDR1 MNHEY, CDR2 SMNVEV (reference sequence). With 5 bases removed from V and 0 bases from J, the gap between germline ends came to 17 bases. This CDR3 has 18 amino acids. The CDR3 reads CASSPRGGQSSYNSPLHF. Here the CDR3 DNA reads TGTGCCAGCAGTCCCCGCGGAGGGCAGAGCTCCTATAATTCACCCCTCCACTTT.

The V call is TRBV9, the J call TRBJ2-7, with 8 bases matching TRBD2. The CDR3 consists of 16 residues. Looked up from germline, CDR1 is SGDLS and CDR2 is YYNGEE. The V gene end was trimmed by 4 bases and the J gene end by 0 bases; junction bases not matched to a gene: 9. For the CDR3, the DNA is TGTGCCAGCAGCCCCCTCAAAAGCGGGGGCTCCTACGAGCAGTACTTC. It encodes CASSPLKSGGSYEQYF.

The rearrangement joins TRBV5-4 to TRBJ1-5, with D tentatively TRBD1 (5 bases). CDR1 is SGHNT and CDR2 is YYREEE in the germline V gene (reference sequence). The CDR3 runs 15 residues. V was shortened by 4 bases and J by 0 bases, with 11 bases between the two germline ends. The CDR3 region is CASSTGPNSNQPQHF. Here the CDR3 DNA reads TGTGCCAGCAGCACAGGTCCCAATAGCAATCAGCCCCAGCATTTT.

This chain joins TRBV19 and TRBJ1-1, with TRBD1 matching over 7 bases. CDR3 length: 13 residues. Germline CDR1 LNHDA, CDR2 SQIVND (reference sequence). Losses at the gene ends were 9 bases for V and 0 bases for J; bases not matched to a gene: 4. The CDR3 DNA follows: TGTGCCAGCGCGGGACAGCTGAACACTGAAGCTTTCTTT. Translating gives CASAGQLNTEAFF.